This T cell receptor delta chain was documented in a study of gamma-delta T cells after stem cell transplantation. TCRdb re-called the RT-PCR reads through CATT. The sample consists of over 2,500 delta-chain clones, around a quarter of them appearing once. Between the trimmed V and J ends, which lost 2 bases and 0 bases, there was a span of 22 bases. The CDR3 loop spans 17 amino acids. From germline, CDR1 is TVYSNPD and CDR2 GDNSRS (reference sequence). The sequenced sample was gamma-delta T cells. This TCR came from a human donor. It is not recorded whose cells these are; they may come from a transplant donor. This rearrangement joins TRDV3 to TRDJ1; no reliable D call. In DNA, the CDR3 is TGTGCCTTTTATACTTCGCCGCTCTACATGTACACCGATAAACTCATCTTT. Its protein is CAFYTSPLYMYTDKLIF.